The 32 T cell receptor beta chains presented below share a single source sample, sequenced in a study of preoperative IRX-2 immunotherapy in early breast cancer. Using immunoSEQ multiplex PCR, the repertoire was profiled, and TCRdb retains in-frame clones only, with some absent. The sample has 40,000 to 45,000 clones; over 85% are singletons. Treatment reported: preoperative locoregional IRX-2 cytokine immunotherapy. This sample comprised tumor tissue, obtained after IRX-2 immunotherapy. Every receptor here comes from a human donor with breast cancer.

This chain joins TRBV6-6 and TRBJ2-2; possibly TRBD2 for D (5 bases). The V end was cut by 7 bases, the J end by 0 bases, with 9 bases between. The CDR3 is made up of 14 amino acids. Germline V CDR1 and CDR2: MNHNY, SVGAGI (reference sequence). CDR3 in DNA: TGTGCCAGCAAGGAGGCGCCGAACACCGGGGAGCTGTTTTTT. This translates into CASKEAPNTGELFF.

The rearrangement uses TRBV27 and TRBJ1-2; 7 bases are a match to TRBD1. CDR3 size: 16 residues. CDR1 is MNHEY and CDR2 is SMNVEV in the germline V gene (reference sequence). Trimming at V came to 5 bases and at J to 5 bases, leaving 14 bases not matched to a gene. The CDR3 region has the DNA TGTGCCAGCAGTCGTACTACAGGGGCGCTTCTTTATGGCTACACCTTC. It is translated as CASSRTTGALLYGYTF.

J is TRBJ1-4 and V is TRBV30, with D unclear. The germline V gene has CDR1 GTSNPN and CDR2 SVGIG (reference sequence). The CDR3 loop spans 15 amino acids. Trimming took off 0 bases at V and 3 bases at J, with 11 bases between the two ends. CDR3 region: CAWSVLWPSNEKLFF. CDR3 bases: TGTGCCTGGAGTGTACTATGGCCCTCTAATGAAAAACTGTTTTTT.

J is TRBJ1-5 and V is TRBV2; D ambiguous. V lost 11 bases and J 6 bases, leaving 17 bases between the germline ends. The CDR3 covers 13 residues. Per germline, CDR1 SNHLY and CDR2 FYNNEI. The CDR3 sequence: CAGSSQSLQPQHF. The CDR3 bases are TGTGCCGGCTCCTCACAGTCCCTTCAGCCCCAGCATTTT.

The rearrangement joins TRBV19 to TRBJ1-5; 7 nucleotides match TRBD1. V lost 7 bases to trimming and J lost 3 bases; unmatched junction nucleotides: 9. CDR3 length: 15 residues. Per the germline V gene, CDR1 is LNHDA and CDR2 is SQIVND (reference sequence). The CDR3 coding sequence is TGTGCCAGTAAAGGGACAGCGCGTACCAATCAGCCCCAGCATTTT. It yields the protein CASKGTARTNQPQHF.

The J gene is TRBJ1-3, the V gene TRBV6-5, with D tentatively TRBD1 (5 bases). Between the trimmed V and J ends, which lost 6 bases and 3 bases, there was a span of 9 bases. This CDR3 has 13 amino acids. Germline V CDR1 and CDR2: MNHEY, SVGAGI. The CDR3 region has the DNA TGTGCCAGCAGGGGTGGGGGTGGAAACACCATATATTTT. Translating it yields CASRGGGGNTIYF.

The rearrangement links TRBV7-2 to TRBJ2-3; 10 bases line up with TRBD2. CDR3 size: 15 residues. Germline CDR1 is SGHTA and CDR2 is FQGNSA. After removal of 5 bases from V and 7 bases from J, the junction contained 9 bases not matched to a gene. The CDR3 region has the DNA TGTGCCAGCAGCCCGGGGACTAGCGATGTTCATACGCAGTATTTT. Protein sequence: CASSPGTSDVHTQYF.

In its sample, this clone was seen a few times. The J gene is TRBJ1-1, the V gene TRBV4-3; weak D call: TRBD1 (6 bases). The CDR3 is made up of 13 amino acids. V was shortened by 4 bases and J by 6 bases, with 12 bases between the two germline ends. The germline V gene encodes CDR1 LGHNA and CDR2 YSLEER. CDR3 in amino acids: CASSPGTHSEAFF. The CDR3 region has the DNA TGCGCCAGCAGCCCGGGGACACATTCTGAAGCTTTCTTT.

The chain links TRBV15 to TRBJ1-4; D gene ambiguous. Germline CDR1 reads LNHNV; CDR2 reads YYDKDF (reference sequence). The CDR3 has 14 amino acids. The V gene lost 6 bases and the J gene lost 4 bases, with 12 bases spanning the gap. The CDR3: CATRPQPYNEKLFF. The DNA of the CDR3 is TGTGCCACCAGGCCACAACCGTATAATGAAAAACTGTTTTTT. The full variable domain, completed using reference TRBV15 and TRBJ1-4, is DAMVIQNPRYQVTQFGKPVTLSCSQTLNHNVMYWYQQKSSQAPKLLFHYYDKDFNNEADTPDNFQSRRPNTSFCFLDIRSPGLGDTAMYLCATRPQPYNEKLFFGSGTQLSVL.

V gene TRBV28 combines with J gene TRBJ2-5; 7 nucleotides line up with TRBD2. The CDR3 sequence is 14 residues long. CDR1 is MDHEN and CDR2 is SYDVKM in the germline V gene. V lost 6 bases and J lost 3; bases outside the gene matches: 7. The CDR3 DNA reads as TGTGCCAGCAGCGAAGCGGGATCGGAAGAGACCCAGTACTTC. This translates into CASSEAGSEETQYF.

The chain uses TRBV4-2 and TRBJ2-7, with TRBD2 matching 7 bases. Looked up from germline, CDR1 is LGHNA and CDR2 is YNFKEQ. Germline trimming cut 0 bases from V and 2 bases from J; bases unmatched to any gene: 10. The length of the CDR3 is 17 residues. CDR3 in amino acids: CASSQDLGLAVPYEQYF. The CDR3 DNA is TGTGCCAGCAGCCAAGATTTAGGGCTAGCGGTACCCTACGAGCAGTACTTC.

The V call is TRBV19, the J call TRBJ1-2; D remains ambiguous. The CDR3 contains 13 residues. V was shortened by 7 bases and J by 5 bases, with 14 bases between the two germline ends. Looked up from germline, CDR1 is LNHDA and CDR2 is SQIVND (reference sequence). The DNA of the CDR3 is TGTGCCAGTACTGGCAGCGAGGGATATGGCTACACCTTC. Residues: CASTGSEGYGYTF.

The chain is built from TRBV7-9 and TRBJ1-5; D gene uncertain. Germline V CDR1 and CDR2: SEHNR, FQNEAQ (reference sequence). Trimming took off 5 bases at V and 4 bases at J, with 15 bases between the two ends. The CDR3 is 15 amino acids. CDR3 sequence reads: CASSPSGLPNQPQHF. Written as DNA, the CDR3 is TGTGCCAGCAGCCCCAGTGGGCTACCTAATCAGCCCCAGCATTTT.

The chain has TRBV28 and TRBJ2-7; D is unresolved. The CDR3 covers 13 residues. With 3 bases removed from V and 3 bases from J, the gap between germline ends came to 9 bases. Germline V gene lookup returns CDR1 MDHEN and CDR2 SYDVKM. The CDR3 nucleotides read TGTGCCAGCAGTTTTAGGCAGTTCTACGAGCAGTACTTC. It specifies CASSFRQFYEQYF. The entire variable domain, with the rest obtained from reference TRBV28 and TRBJ2-7, is as follows: DVKVTQSSRYLVKRTGEKVFLECVQDMDHENMFWYRQDPGLGLRLIYFSYDVKMKEKGDIPEGYSVSREKKERFSLILESASTNQTSMYLCASSFRQFYEQYFGPGTRLTVT.

This clone was seen only once. The V gene is TRBV6-6, the J gene TRBJ1-2; unclear D gene. Deletions cut 5 bases from V and 1 base from J, with 14 bases between. The CDR3 sequence is 15 residues long. Germline V CDR1 and CDR2: MNHNY, SVGAGI (reference sequence). As DNA, the CDR3 is TGTGCCAGCAGTCCCCTCCGCTGGGTTAACTATGGCTACACCTTC. Protein product: CASSPLRWVNYGYTF.

V is TRBV27 and J is TRBJ2-7; tentative D call: TRBD1 (5 bases). Germline V lookup: CDR1 MNHEY, CDR2 SMNVEV (reference sequence). With 6 bases removed from V and 3 bases from J, the gap between germline ends came to 9 bases. The CDR3 is made up of 12 amino acids. CDR3: CASSTQGYEQYF. The CDR3 DNA sequence: TGTGCCAGCAGCACTCAGGGCTACGAGCAGTACTTC.

In this sample, this clone turned up a few times. The CDR3 nucleotides are TGTGCCAGCAGCCCCATCGTTGGACTAGCAGGGGGTGAGCAGTTCTTC. The encoded protein is CASSPIVGLAGGEQFF. The chain links TRBV4-2 to TRBJ2-1, with D possibly TRBD2 on 8 matching bases. V was cut by 4 bases and J by 9 bases, with 22 bases left in between. This CDR3 is 16 amino acids long. CDR1 and CDR2 from the germline V gene are LGHNA and YNFKEQ.

This sequence joins TRBV7-2 and TRBJ1-1; possibly TRBD1 for D (6 bases). This CDR3 has 16 amino acids. V lost 5 bases and J 0 bases, leaving 16 bases between the germline ends. The germline V gene encodes CDR1 SGHTA and CDR2 FQGNSA. CDR3 loop: CASSQDSGIMNTEAFF. The CDR3, as DNA: TGTGCCAGCAGCCAGGACAGTGGGATAATGAACACTGAAGCTTTCTTT.

The genes are TRBV4-3 and TRBJ2-5; 11 bases match TRBD2. The V segment lost 0 bases and the J segment 1 base; nucleotides outside the gene matches: 1. The CDR3 is 16 amino acids. Germline CDR1 is LGHNA and CDR2 is YSLEER. DNA of the CDR3: TGCGCCAGCAGCCAAGATCTAGCGGGGGGCCAAGAGACCCAGTACTTC. Its translation is CASSQDLAGGQETQYF.

This clone was observed a single time. The rearrangement uses TRBV27 and TRBJ1-1; D uncertain. The length of the CDR3 is 13 residues. V lost 4 bases, J lost 6 bases, and 12 bases lay in between. The germline CDR1 and CDR2 sequences are MNHEY and SMNVEV (reference sequence). The CDR3 loop reads CASSWQVDAEAFF. CDR3 in DNA: TGTGCCAGCAGTTGGCAGGTGGACGCTGAAGCTTTCTTT.

The CDR3 region has the DNA TGCGCCAGCAGCCTAGACAGGGTGGACACCGGGGAGCTGTTTTTT. It encodes CASSLDRVDTGELFF. V usage is TRBV5-1 and J usage is TRBJ2-2; TRBD1 aligns across 7 bases. The CDR3 covers 15 residues. CDR1 and CDR2 (germline): SGHRS, YFSETQ. Trimming cost V 4 bases and J 3 bases; bases outside gene matches: 6.

The genes are TRBV4-2 and TRBJ2-5, with D unresolved. From germline, CDR1 is LGHNA and CDR2 YNFKEQ. Trimming cost V 9 bases and J 4 bases, with 12 bases left between them. The CDR3 is 12 amino acids. CDR3 sequence (DNA): TGTGCCAGTTCCGGCCCCCCAGAGACCCAGTACTTC. Its protein product is CASSGPPETQYF.

The chain is built from TRBV7-2 and TRBJ2-1, with D unresolved. Germline V gene data show CDR1 as SGHTA and CDR2 as FQGNSA. This CDR3 contains 14 residues. Trimming pared 2 bases from V and 8 bases from J, leaving 13 bases between. This CDR3 reads CASSLMSWSDEQFF. The CDR3 DNA follows: TGTGCCAGCAGCTTAATGTCATGGTCGGATGAGCAGTTCTTC.

The rearrangement uses TRBV7-9 and TRBJ2-1; 9 bases align to TRBD1. Germline V gene data show CDR1 as SEHNR and CDR2 as FQNEAQ (reference sequence). The CDR3 spans 16 residues. The ends lost 5 bases at V and 9 bases at J; junction bases unmatched: 14. The chain's CDR3 is CASSDLDRGSGAEQFF. The CDR3 DNA reads as TGTGCCAGCAGCGACCTGGACAGGGGCTCTGGAGCTGAGCAGTTCTTC.

The gene calls are TRBV21-1 and TRBJ2-7; the DNA was not compared with TRBD1, the D call given in the table. TRBV21-1 is labeled a pseudogene. The CDR3 length is 16 residues. Written as DNA, the CDR3 is TGTGCCAGCAGCAATCGCATCTACGACAACTCCTACGAGCAGTACTTC. Its translation: CASSNRIYDNSYEQYF.

This chain uses TRBV5-8 with TRBJ2-3, with 7 bases that match TRBD1. CDR1 and CDR2 (germline): SGHTS, YDEGEE. CDR3 length equals 16 residues. V shed 2 bases and J 1 base; nucleotides not matched to a gene: 7. In DNA form, the CDR3 reads TGTGCCAGCAGCTTTACCCCCGGACAGGGCACAGATACGCAGTATTTT. This encodes CASSFTPGQGTDTQYF. The full variable domain, in which reference TRBV5-8 and TRBJ2-3 provide the parts outside the CDR3, is EAGVTQSPTHLIKTRGQQATLRCSPISGHTSVYWYQQALGLGLQFLLWYDEGEERNRGNFPPRFSGRQFPNYSSELNVNALELEDSALYLCASSFTPGQGTDTQYFGPGTRLTVL.

On this clone: Other DNA sequences within the sample encode an identical CDR3. This chain links TRBV7-9 with TRBJ2-5; 7 bases align to TRBD1. The J segment lost 4 bases and the V segment lost 6 bases, leaving 5 bases of the junction unmatched. The CDR3 extends over 13 amino acids. In germline, CDR1 is SEHNR, CDR2 FQNEAQ (reference sequence). CDR3 DNA sequence: TGTGCCAGCAGTCTCGCAGGGGGAGAGACCCAGTACTTC. Encoded protein: CASSLAGGETQYF.

The chain links TRBV7-7 to TRBJ2-1; maybe TRBD1 (6 bases). The CDR3 contains 13 residues. V lost 5 bases, J lost 5 bases, and 10 bases lay in between. Germline CDR1 SSHAT, CDR2 FNYEAQ (reference sequence). CDR3 sequence (DNA): TGTGCCAGCAGCATAGACAGGAACAATGAGCAGTTCTTC. Amino acids: CASSIDRNNEQFF.

V is TRBV5-1 and J is TRBJ2-2; D is ambiguous. The germline V and J ends were trimmed by 1 base and 4 bases, with 5 bases remaining between them. The V gene's germline CDR1 is SGHRS and CDR2 YFSETQ. CDR3 length equals 13 residues. CDR3 in amino acids: CASSLLGTGELFF. Here the CDR3 DNA reads TGCGCCAGCAGCTTGCTGGGCACCGGGGAGCTGTTTTTT.

This clone was picked up a small number of times. The chain carries TRBV4-3 and TRBJ1-6, with a tentative D call TRBD1 (5 bases). The germline V gene has CDR1 LGHNA and CDR2 YSLEER. The ends were cut back, 0 bases at V and 10 bases at J, with 13 bases in the middle. This CDR3 region has 15 residues. CDR3 bases: TGCGCCAGCAGCCAAGATGGGGCTGTCGGGTCACCCCTCCACTTT. Its protein is CASSQDGAVGSPLHF.

The DNA of the CDR3 is TGTGCCAGCAGCCCGAGACTAGCGGGGGGGCTGGGGAGAGAGACCCAGTACTTC. Translation gives CASSPRLAGGLGRETQYF. V gene TRBV7-2 combines with J gene TRBJ2-5; 14 bases are shared with TRBD2. The CDR3 has 18 amino acids. Germline assignment: CDR1 SGHTA and CDR2 FQGNSA. J was trimmed by 4 bases and V by 5 bases; bases with no gene match: 12.

The chain recombines TRBV4-2 with TRBJ2-4, with 7 bases matching TRBD2. J was trimmed by 6 bases and V by 2 bases; bases with no gene match: 10. The germline V gene encodes CDR1 LGHNA and CDR2 YNFKEQ. The length of the CDR3 is 16 residues. CDR3 region: CASSQPSGVSPNIQYF. The CDR3 DNA is TGTGCCAGCAGCCAACCTAGCGGAGTCTCCCCAAACATTCAGTACTTC.